The 14 T cell receptor beta chains listed next were all sequenced from one sample in a study of cytomegalovirus exposure and HLA in healthy donors. PCR primers comprised 60 Vbeta and 13 Jbeta primers. The method was immunoSEQ multiplex PCR; TCRdb's version includes in-frame clones alone and lacks a portion of them. The sample records 120,000 to 150,000 clones, around 75% being singletons. Source material: PBMCs. These receptors originate from a female donor in good health and CMV-seronegative.

The chain is built from TRBV30 and TRBJ2-2; 7 bases map to TRBD2. J was trimmed by 0 bases and V by 0 bases; bases with no gene match: 4. This CDR3 has 16 amino acids. Germline CDR1 reads GTSNPN; CDR2 reads SVGIG (reference sequence). CDR3 sequence: CAWSVLAGANTGELFF. CDR3 in DNA: TGTGCCTGGAGTGTACTGGCGGGGGCGAACACCGGGGAGCTGTTTTTT.

This clone came up a few times. The chain has TRBV28 and TRBJ2-7; D is uncertain. The CDR3 is 15 amino acids. The V gene's germline CDR1 is MDHEN and CDR2 SYDVKM. V shed 4 bases and J shed 2 bases, with 15 bases lying between them. CDR3 region: CASSSFVKLPYEQYF. The CDR3 region has the DNA TGTGCCAGCAGTTCATTCGTAAAACTCCCCTACGAGCAGTACTTC.

To note about this clone: Additional DNA sequences in this sample encode the identical CDR3. The chain recombines TRBV2 with TRBJ1-5; D is possibly TRBD1 (6 bases). The CDR3 loop spans 12 amino acids. Trimming cost V 11 bases and J 4 bases, with 12 bases left between them. Germline V gives CDR1 SNHLY, CDR2 FYNNEI. CDR3 nucleotide sequence: TGTGCCTCCGGGGGGCCAAATCAGCCCCAGCATTTT. Protein: CASGGPNQPQHF.

This chain joins TRBV19 and TRBJ2-7, with 8 bases that match TRBD2. The CDR3 is made up of 15 amino acids. Germline V lookup: CDR1 LNHDA, CDR2 SQIVND (reference sequence). Trimming at V came to 5 bases and at J to 3 bases, leaving 9 bases not matched to a gene. The CDR3 spells CASSLKRERGYEQYF. Written as DNA, the CDR3 is TGTGCCAGTAGTTTAAAGCGGGAGAGGGGCTACGAGCAGTACTTC.

This chain joins TRBV19 and TRBJ1-4, with unresolved D. CDR1 and CDR2 from the germline V gene are LNHDA and SQIVND (reference sequence). Trimming removed 7 bases at V and 6 bases at J, with 6 bases between. CDR3 length: 11 residues. The DNA of the CDR3 is TGTGCCAGTACCAATTATGAAAAACTGTTTTTT. It codes for CASTNYEKLFF.

This clone was counted a single time. This chain links TRBV5-6 with TRBJ2-1; D remains ambiguous. The length of the CDR3 is 13 residues. Germline CDR1 reads SGHDT; CDR2 reads YYEEEE. Trimming took 1 base from V and 4 from J, leaving 6 bases between them. The CDR3, as DNA: TGTGCCAGCAGCTTGTCCCTATACAATGAGCAGTTCTTC. This translates into CASSLSLYNEQFF.

This chain connects TRBV29-1 to TRBJ1-4; D is ambiguous. Germline CDR1 and CDR2: SQVTM and ANQGSEA. The CDR3 covers 13 residues. Trimming removed 4 bases at V and 4 bases at J, with 10 bases between. The DNA for the CDR3 is TGCAGCGTTGGTCACAGTAATAATGAAAAACTGTTTTTT. Amino acids: CSVGHSNNEKLFF.

J is TRBJ2-7 and V is TRBV15, with a possible D match to TRBD2 (5 bases). The V end was cut by 0 bases, the J end by 5 bases, with 11 bases between. Germline values: CDR1 LNHNV, CDR2 YYDKDF (reference sequence). The length of the CDR3 is 14 residues. The DNA of the CDR3 is TGTGCCACCAGCAGAGAACAGACCGGGGACGAGCAGTACTTC. Encoded protein: CATSREQTGDEQYF.

This sequence joins TRBV7-2 and TRBJ1-2, with TRBD1 matching over 7 bases. The length of the CDR3 is 12 residues. V gave up 5 bases and J gave up 6 bases; unmatched junction bases: 3. CDR1 is SGHTA and CDR2 is FQGNSA in the germline V gene. The CDR3 DNA is TGTGCCAGCAGCGAAACAGGGGATGGCTACACCTTC. Its protein product is CASSETGDGYTF.

In its sample, this clone was seen a few times. Compared with germline, one end of the junction differs, possibly owing to a read error. This chain joins TRBV7-7 and TRBJ2-7; the match to TRBD1 covers 8 bases. CDR3 length: 14 residues. From germline, CDR1 is SSHAT and CDR2 FNYEAQ (reference sequence). Here the CDR3 reads CASSPDRASYEQYF. CDR3 DNA sequence: TGTGCTAGCAGCCCGGACAGGGCCTCCTACGAGCAGTACTTC.

CDR3 protein: CASSPGQISPLHF. CDR3 nucleotide sequence: TGTGCCAGCAGCCCAGGACAGATTTCACCCCTCCACTTT. This chain links TRBV13 with TRBJ1-6; D might be TRBD1 (6 bases). The germline gives CDR1 PRHDT, CDR2 FYEKMQ (reference sequence). V was pared by 5 bases and J by 9 bases, with 11 bases between. CDR3 length equals 13 residues.

The rearrangement links TRBV7-2 to TRBJ2-5; 13 nucleotides agree with TRBD2. Unmatched junction bases numbered 8, after V lost 5 bases and J lost 5 bases. This CDR3 comprises 16 residues. CDR1 and CDR2 (germline): SGHTA, FQGNSA. CDR3 loop: CASSPGLAGVGETQYF. DNA for the CDR3: TGTGCCAGCAGCCCCGGACTAGCGGGAGTCGGGGAGACCCAGTACTTC. Using reference TRBV7-2 and TRBJ2-5 for the parts outside the CDR3, the full variable domain is GAGVSQSPSNKVTEKGKDVELRCDPISGHTALYWYRQSLGQGLEFLIYFQGNSAPDKSGLPSDRFSAERTGGSVSTLTIQRTQQEDSAVYLCASSPGLAGVGETQYFGPGTRLLVL.

This chain connects TRBV27 to TRBJ2-1; 10 bases agree with TRBD1. The CDR3 covers 15 residues. The germline V gene has CDR1 MNHEY and CDR2 SMNVEV (reference sequence). V lost 8 bases and J lost 0; bases outside the gene matches: 4. CDR3 nucleotide sequence: TGTGCCAGCGCCCGGACAGGGGGCTCCTACAATGAGCAGTTCTTC. Translated: CASARTGGSYNEQFF.

The chain carries TRBV30 and TRBJ1-5, with a tentative D call TRBD1 (6 bases). The germline CDR1 and CDR2 sequences are GTSNPN and SVGIG (reference sequence). With 1 base removed from V and 3 bases from J, the gap between germline ends came to 10 bases. The CDR3 extends over 14 amino acids. CDR3 protein: CAWSEDSFNQPQHF. Written as DNA, the CDR3 is TGTGCCTGGAGTGAGGACAGTTTCAATCAGCCCCAGCATTTT.